The T cell receptor beta chain under discussion was sequenced for a study of T cells in localized non-small cell lung cancer. Measured with immunoSEQ multiplex PCR; TCRdb has only the in-frame clones, and not every one. The sample consists of about 28,000 clones, around 91% of them appearing once. As to this clone: What it binds is unknown.

Study-wide results and caveats: Heterogeneity within the tumor remains possible, as just one region underwent sequencing. Blood T cell density predicted longer survival; adjacent-lung clonality, shorter. Appearing in adjacent lung were a median approximately 60 of the top 100 tumor clones. The highest T cell clonality was in uninvolved adjacent lung, above tumor.

Per the germline V gene, CDR1 is KGHSH and CDR2 is LQKENI. Trimming removed 5 bases at V and 3 bases at J, with 10 bases between. The CDR3 runs to 13 residues. The specimen was peripheral blood, collected before any cancer treatment. The V and J genes are TRBV18 and TRBJ1-2, with D tentatively TRBD1 (6 bases). This sequence was found in a woman aged 40-69 years with stage I lung adenocarcinoma. The CDR3 loop is CASSAGAHYGYTF. The DNA for the CDR3 is TGTGCCAGCTCAGCGGGGGCTCACTATGGCTACACCTTC.